These T cell receptor beta chains were read from a single sample in a study of shared clonotypes between healthy human individuals. Only in-frame clones appear in the TCRdb table, and some are missing; sequencing was by immunoSEQ multiplex PCR. The sample gives about 380,000 clones, about 96% of which show up once; 0.32% is in the top ten. The material sequenced was memory CD8+ T cells sorted from blood. The receptors were gathered from a man aged 25 to 40 in good health. The CDR3 runs from the conserved cysteine through the conserved F or W. The D gene is left open where the match is weak. Rows may omit the clone size; those that give it use once, few, many or a size class.

j_call	d_call	v_call	clone_size	cdr3_nt	cdr3_aa
TRBJ2-1	.	TRBV9	.	TGTGCCAGCAGCGTAGGGGGCAGGTATGAGCAGTTCTTC	CASSVGGRYEQFF
TRBJ1-3	.	TRBV5-1	.	TGCGCCAGCAGCCTACGACCAGGTCGGCTGCTTGGAAACACCATATATTTT	CASSLRPGRLLGNTIYF
TRBJ2-2	.	TRBV15	.	TGTGCCACCAGCAGAGACTCTACGGGACGTAACACCGGGGAGCTGTTTTTT	CATSRDSTGRNTGELFF
TRBJ2-3	.	TRBV7-9	.	TGTGCCAGCAGCCCTCGAGGGGGAGCTAGCACAGATACGCAGTATTTT	CASSPRGGASTDTQYF
TRBJ1-3	.	TRBV4-1	once	TGCGCCAGCAGCCAAGACGGGCTGCCCGGAAACACCATATATTTT	CASSQDGLPGNTIYF
TRBJ1-1	.	TRBV7-3	.	TGTGCCAGCAGCTTACGGGGGGCGGAAGCTTTCTTT	CASSLRGAEAFF
TRBJ1-1	.	TRBV6-5	.	TGTGCCAGCAGTTACTCGAGCTTCGGGGGCAAAGCTTTCTTT	CASSYSSFGGKAFF
TRBJ2-2	TRBD2	TRBV6-6	.	TGTGCCAGCAGTTACGGTTCAGCGGGATCGCACGGGGAGCTGTTTTTT	CASSYGSAGSHGELFF
TRBJ1-1	.	TRBV7-2	.	TGTGCCAGCAGCTTGGACAGAGACACTGAAGCTTTCTTT	CASSLDRDTEAFF
TRBJ2-1	TRBD2	TRBV4-1	.	TGCGCCAGCAGCCAAGATACTAGCGGCTACAATGAGCAGTTCTTC	CASSQDTSGYNEQFF
TRBJ2-6	.	TRBV27	.	TGTGCCAGCAGTTTATTTTCCTTGGGCCGACTCTCTGGGGCCAACGTCCTGACTTTC	CASSLFSLGRLSGANVLTF
TRBJ1-1	.	TRBV6-9	.	TGTGCCAGCAGTTATGGAGCTTTCTTT	CASSYGAFF
TRBJ1-4	.	TRBV30	.	TGTGCCTGGGCCCAGGGTAATGAAAAACTGTTTTTT	CAWAQGNEKLFF
TRBJ1-5	.	TRBV5-6	.	TGTGCCAGCAGCTTGCGGTCAGGGAGTCAGCCCCAGCATTTT	CASSLRSGSQPQHF